These 15 T cell receptor beta chains share one sample of origin, sequenced in a study of vaccination and CD4 T cells after COVID-19. Indicated treatment: approximately 10-day PBMC culture with coronavirus spike peptide pools or control peptides (ViraFEST assay). Researchers used the Oncomine TCR Beta short-read assay to sequence DNA from cultured CD4+ T cells. In TCRdb, the PCR reads were re-called with MiXCR into one record per CDR3 protein. The data show about 16,000 distinct CDR3 sequences, roughly 57% seen once. Antigens for these TCRs are unknown. The sequenced sample consisted of CD4+ T cells from blood, cultured in vitro. Receptors originate from a human donor who had recovered from COVID-19.

The chain couples TRBV20-1 to TRBJ2-3; possible D gene TRBD2, 5 bases. V was shortened by 0 bases and J by 3 bases, with 13 bases between the two germline ends. The germline CDR1 and CDR2 sequences are DFQATT and SNEGSKA (reference sequence). The CDR3 is 15 amino acids. Here the CDR3 reads CSARDPAAATDTQYF. As DNA, the CDR3 is TGCAGTGCTAGAGACCCAGCGGCTGCTACAGATACGCAGTATTTT.

The chain joins TRBV7-2 to TRBJ1-2; D is possibly TRBD1 (5 bases). The germline CDR1 and CDR2 sequences are SGHTA and FQGNSA. Trimming shortened V by 4 bases and J by 5 bases, and 17 bases separated the two germline ends. The CDR3 length is 15 residues. The CDR3 region is CASSSPGARGYGYTF. CDR3 DNA sequence: TGTGCCAGCAGCTCCCCGGGAGCCCGGGGGTATGGCTACACCTTC.

This sequence joins TRBV6-5 and TRBJ1-6; 7 bases line up with TRBD1. CDR3 length equals 15 residues. V lost 1 base, J lost 9 bases, and 6 bases stayed unmatched. Germline-derived CDR1 and CDR2 are MNHEY and SVGAGI. The CDR3 nucleotides are TGTGCCAGCAGTTACTGGCAGGGGGGAAGTTCACCCCTCCACTTT. Protein sequence: CASSYWQGGSSPLHF.

The V call is TRBV29-1, the J call TRBJ2-1, with 10 bases identical to TRBD1. The CDR3 is 12 amino acids. Germline CDR1 SQVTM, CDR2 ANQGSEA. V lost 4 bases and J lost 9; bases outside the gene matches: 3. The CDR3 here is CSVGGQGSEQFF. The CDR3 DNA reads TGCAGCGTTGGGGGACAGGGGAGTGAGCAGTTCTTC.

This clonotype was counted between two and nine times. V is TRBV27 and J is TRBJ1-1; D is uncertain. CDR1 is MNHEY, CDR2 SMNVEV, per germline (reference sequence). This CDR3 region has 13 residues. Trimming took off 1 base at V and 6 bases at J, with 9 bases between the two ends. CDR3 region: CASSLWVDSEAFF. In DNA form, the CDR3 reads TGTGCCAGCAGTTTATGGGTGGACTCTGAAGCTTTCTTT.

The genes are TRBV6-1 and TRBJ2-7; the D call may be TRBD1 or TRBD2 (5 bases each). The CDR3 contains 14 residues. From germline, CDR1 is MNHNS and CDR2 SASEGT. V lost 7 bases and J 0 bases, leaving 13 bases between the germline ends. The CDR3 loop reads CASTRGTPSYEQYF. The CDR3 DNA follows: TGTGCCAGCACTAGAGGGACCCCCTCCTACGAGCAGTACTTC.

This chain connects TRBV10-3 to TRBJ2-5; D uncertain. The V end lost 6 bases, the J end lost 0 bases, and 11 bases lay between the germline ends. The CDR3 extends over 14 amino acids. From germline, CDR1 is ENHRY and CDR2 SYGVKD. The CDR3 region has the DNA TGTGCCATCAGCGACCCCACTTACCAAGAGACCCAGTACTTC. Its protein product is CAISDPTYQETQYF.

The J gene is TRBJ2-3, the V gene TRBV20-1, with a tentative D call TRBD2 (6 bases). The CDR3 sequence is 13 residues long. Germline-derived CDR1 and CDR2 are DFQATT and SNEGSKA (reference sequence). Trimming pared 6 bases from V and 1 base from J, leaving 11 bases between. The CDR3 sequence is CSARDRRTDTQYF. CDR3 nucleotide sequence: TGCAGTGCGCGGGACCGACGCACAGATACGCAGTATTTT.

There are a few counts of this clonotype. The chain recombines TRBV5-1 with TRBJ1-1, with 7 nucleotides matching TRBD1. Germline CDR1 reads SGHRS; CDR2 reads YFSETQ. V lost 3 bases to trimming and J lost 7 bases; unmatched junction nucleotides: 9. This CDR3 contains 14 residues. CDR3 amino acids: CASSSGQVEGEAFF. CDR3 DNA sequence: TGCGCCAGCAGCTCCGGACAGGTGGAGGGTGAAGCTTTCTTT.

The gene calls are TRBV21-1 and TRBJ2-3; TRBD1 was called by the table and not checked on the DNA. TRBV21-1 is annotated as a pseudogene. This CDR3 contains 16 residues. The CDR3 region has the DNA TGTGCCAGCAGCATCCTGGACAGGGGTTATTATCTTACGCAGTATTTT. The encoded protein is CASSILDRGYYLTQYF.

This clonotype appeared once. The chain uses TRBV20-1 and TRBJ2-3; 7 nucleotides line up with TRBD2. CDR3 length equals 15 residues. Germline trimming cut 7 bases from V and 2 bases from J; bases unmatched to any gene: 12. Germline-derived CDR1 and CDR2 are DFQATT and SNEGSKA (reference sequence). The CDR3 DNA reads TGCAGTGAGGGAACCCTAGCGGACTACACAGATACGCAGTATTTT. Encoded protein: CSEGTLADYTDTQYF.

The genes are TRBV7-9 and TRBJ1-1, with unresolved D. The CDR3 contains 12 residues. V lost 5 bases and J lost 8, with 12 bases in between. Germline assignment: CDR1 SEHNR and CDR2 FQNEAQ (reference sequence). The CDR3 spells CASSLSGPEAFF. The CDR3 DNA reads as TGTGCCAGCAGCCTTAGTGGCCCAGAAGCTTTCTTT.

The chain couples TRBV6-2 or TRBV6-3 to TRBJ1-6, with 7 bases that match TRBD1. CDR3 size: 13 residues. V was pared by 9 bases and J by 7 bases, with 6 bases of the junction left unmatched. Germline CDR1 MNHEY, CDR2 SVGEGT. The CDR3 sequence: CASLGQLNSPLHF. CDR3 sequence (DNA): TGTGCCAGTTTGGGACAGCTGAATTCACCCCTCCACTTT.

V gene TRBV19 combines with J gene TRBJ2-7; 10 bases agree with TRBD1. The CDR3 is 15 residues long. Trimming took 5 bases from V and 2 from J; bases not matched to a gene: 6. The germline gives CDR1 LNHDA, CDR2 SQIVND (reference sequence). The chain's CDR3 is CASSPRQGATYEQYF. Here the CDR3 DNA reads TGTGCCAGTAGTCCCAGACAGGGGGCGACCTACGAGCAGTACTTC.

This chain links TRBV12-3 or TRBV12-4 with TRBJ2-7; D unclear. The V gene lost 6 bases and the J gene lost 4 bases, with 13 bases spanning the gap. This CDR3 contains 13 residues. The CDR3 DNA reads TGTGCCAGCAGCTCCTCGCTTACGTACGAGCAGTACTTC. This encodes CASSSSLTYEQYF.